This TCR beta chain emerged from a study of blood T cell repertoires in COVID-19 (dated by TCRdb to 2020 to 2022). With respect to the entire study: Collaborator samples came from the United States, Italy and Spain and covered acute and convalescent phases of COVID-19. The material from the prospective study consisted of cDNA or gDNA derived from T cells, B-cell-depleted T cells, or PBMCs. The dataset comprised deeply sampled blood TCRbeta repertoires from subjects exposed to, actively infected with, or recovered from COVID-19. The repertoires were released in a freely available public database intended as a resource for research on the immune response to SARS-CoV-2. Samples came from the ongoing ImmuneRACE study (first 160 participants) plus 1,254 subjects from 6 global collaborators. The sample metadata nearly always contained a de-identified subject ID, COVID-19 status, age in years and sex. HLA class I and class II types, where available, came from metadata supplied by the sample provider rather than from assay-based typing. Paper-wide results and their limitations: The quantity of clinical and demographic metadata differed by source and by participant and was supplied without curation.

The immunoSEQ Assay, a bias-controlled multiplex PCR, was used to amplify TCRbeta CDR3 regions from genomic DNA. The published analysis was carried out like this. Nucleated cell counts per sample were estimated from amplification of reference gene primers within the assay. To quantify the absolute abundance of each unique TCRbeta CDR3 rearrangement, sequence reads were collapsed and filtered. For each sample, productive Simpson clonality was calculated as the square root of Simpson's diversity index over productive rearrangements. The immuneACCESS repertoire file appears here via TCRdb, limited to in-frame rearrangements. These files lack a portion of the clones; in checked studies, under half of the deficit traces to unresolved V genes, and the cause of the others is not known. The DNA was the basis for D and trimming; V, J and clone size are from that table. The sample table shows about 140,000 clones, and less than 85% are seen once. Jointly, the top ten make up 1.5% to 2% of the sample.

Participants in the prospective study were aged about 18 to 95 years, lived in 20 to 25 United States geographic areas, and enrolled through a virtual design. In the prospective study, participants were assigned to cohorts based on the clinical history participants reported in a screening survey and a study questionnaire. Exposed participants had been in contact, within 2 weeks of entering the study, with a person who had a PCR-confirmed or clinician-diagnosed case of COVID-19. Each participant in the prospective study had whole blood, serum and a nasopharyngeal or oropharyngeal swab collected by mobile phlebotomists. Prospective study participants could optionally give additional blood draws and questionnaires over an approximately two-month period. Blood samples from the prospective study were shipped frozen or at room temperature prior to DNA extraction. Inclusive of the bounding cysteine and phenylalanine, the CDR3 is 18 residues long. The kept DNA is CDR3 alone, 54 bases in frame from the first base. The germline ends are 22 bases apart after V is trimmed by 3 bases and J by 6 bases. CDR1 and CDR2 are read off the germline V gene as KGHDR and SFDVKD.

This clone appeared a few times. Its antigen is currently not known. Per-base qualities were not stored, and no clone one base away is much larger. The receptor chain draws on TRBV24-1 and TRBJ2-2; the D gene is perhaps TRBD2, on 5 matching bases. The specimen was PBMCs or T cells enriched from blood (not recorded which). This clonotype was obtained from a young woman who had been exposed to COVID-19. At the DNA level, the sequence is TGTGCCACCAGTGATCCACGGACTGATACATTGATGTCCGGGGAGCTGTTTTTT. It specifies CATSDPRTDTLMSGELFF.